These 25 T cell receptor beta chains share one sample of origin, sequenced in a study of cytomegalovirus exposure and HLA in healthy donors. The PCR ran on 60 Vbeta and 13 Jbeta primers. Sequenced by immunoSEQ multiplex PCR; TCRdb stores in-frame clones only, minus some. The table has over 100,000 clones, roughly 68% seen once. Sequencing was carried out using PBMCs. The receptor source for this set is a man younger than 40 in good health and CMV-seropositive.

The chain has TRBV5-1 and TRBJ1-4; TRBD1 agrees at 7 bases. V trimming: 2 bases; J trimming: 8 bases; junction bases outside the gene matches: 6. The germline V gene encodes CDR1 SGHRS and CDR2 YFSETQ. The CDR3 covers 14 residues. This chain's CDR3 is CASSLQGIEEKLFF. The CDR3, as DNA: TGCGCCAGCAGCTTACAGGGGATAGAGGAAAAACTGTTTTTT.

The chain uses TRBV7-9 and TRBJ2-7; unclear D gene. The CDR3 contains 12 residues. The germline gives CDR1 SEHNR, CDR2 FQNEAQ (reference sequence). V was trimmed by 2 bases and J by 7 bases, leaving 9 bases between them. The CDR3 region has the DNA TGTGCCAGCAGCTTATCCCAGGAAGAGCAGTACTTC. Translating gives CASSLSQEEQYF.

This clone came up a few times. The V call is TRBV7-9, the J call TRBJ1-2; D might be TRBD1 (6 bases). This CDR3 spans 16 amino acids. The ends were cut back, 0 bases at V and 6 bases at J, with 17 bases in the middle. Looked up from germline, CDR1 is SEHNR and CDR2 is FQNEAQ (reference sequence). In nucleotides, the CDR3 is TGTGCCAGCAGCTTAGCCCCAGGGGAGAATGTCCATGGCTACACCTTC. Residues: CASSLAPGENVHGYTF.

The chain links TRBV28 to TRBJ2-1; D is possibly TRBD2 (7 bases). This CDR3 has 14 residues. V was pared by 7 bases and J by 10 bases, with 20 bases between. Germline CDR1 MDHEN, CDR2 SYDVKM. CDR3 residues: CASKTGPRELEQFF. The CDR3 nucleotides read TGTGCCAGCAAAACAGGGCCGCGGGAGCTGGAGCAGTTCTTC.

The rearrangement links TRBV5-1 to TRBJ1-1, with a weak D call TRBD1 (6 bases). V lost 4 bases, J lost 4 bases, and 14 bases lay in between. The germline V gene encodes CDR1 SGHRS and CDR2 YFSETQ. This CDR3 has 14 amino acids. The CDR3 nucleotides are TGCGCCAGCAGCGCGGACAGTTACGGCACTGAAGCTTTCTTT. Translated: CASSADSYGTEAFF.

The chain employs TRBV2 and TRBJ2-7; D unresolved. Trimming took 6 bases from V and 2 from J, leaving 11 bases between them. The germline CDR1 and CDR2 sequences are SNHLY and FYNNEI. The CDR3 sequence is 13 residues long. Here the CDR3 reads CASRAQEAYEQYF. Here the CDR3 DNA reads TGTGCCAGCAGGGCCCAGGAAGCCTACGAGCAGTACTTC.

The gene calls are TRBV6-6 and TRBJ2-5, with 7 bases identical to TRBD1. The CDR3 has 14 amino acids. Unmatched junction bases numbered 9, after V lost 6 bases and J lost 5 bases. The germline CDR1 and CDR2 sequences are MNHNY and SVGAGI (reference sequence). The CDR3 DNA is TGTGCCAGCAGCAAAATACAGGGGACCGAGACCCAGTACTTC. Its protein product is CASSKIQGTETQYF.

This clone was found a few times. The chain joins TRBV27 to TRBJ1-2; 11 bases are a match to TRBD1. Germline CDR1 MNHEY, CDR2 SMNVEV (reference sequence). The CDR3 has 23 amino acids. Unmatched junction bases numbered 32, after V lost 9 bases and J lost 2 bases. CDR3: CARTRRGISGRDRGLSENYGYTF. The CDR3 DNA sequence: TGTGCCAGGACGCGTCGTGGGATCTCAGGACGGGACAGGGGGTTGTCGGAGAACTATGGCTACACCTTC.

The sample holds a few counts of this clone. This rearrangement joins TRBV7-8 to TRBJ2-1, with 8 bases fitting TRBD2. This CDR3 spans 14 amino acids. The germline V gene has CDR1 SGHVS and CDR2 FQNEAQ. The CDR3, as DNA: TGTGCTGCGGGGAATAGCGGGGCCTACAATGAGCAGTTCTTC. This codes for CAAGNSGAYNEQFF.

This clone turned up a few times. This chain joins TRBV12-5 and TRBJ1-4; D is undetermined. The V gene's germline CDR1 is LGHNT and CDR2 FRNRAP. V lost 0 bases and J 10 bases, leaving 9 bases between the germline ends. The CDR3 runs 13 residues. The CDR3 DNA reads TGTGCTAGTGGTTTGGTGGAGACTGCAAAACTGTTTTTT. Encoded protein: CASGLVETAKLFF. Full variable domain (outside the CDR3, taken from reference TRBV12-5 and TRBJ1-4): DARVTQTPRHKVTEMGQEVTMRCQPILGHNTVFWYRQTMMQGLELLAYFRNRAPLDDSGMPKDRFSAEMPDATLATLKIQPSEPRDSAVYFCASGLVETAKLFFGSGTQLSVL.

This sequence joins TRBV11-2 and TRBJ1-1; D possibly corresponds to TRBD1 (6 bases). This CDR3 has 16 residues. V lost 2 bases and J 10 bases, leaving 23 bases between the germline ends. CDR1 is SGHAT, CDR2 FQNNGV, per germline. CDR3 residues: CASSLPGQGLSRGAFF. CDR3 DNA: TGTGCCAGCAGCTTACCGGGACAAGGCCTCTCTCGGGGAGCTTTCTTT.

This chain uses TRBV28 with TRBJ2-1, with 8 bases lining up with TRBD2. CDR1 MDHEN and CDR2 SYDVKM come from the germline V gene. The CDR3 contains 12 residues. Trimming removed 5 bases from V and 10 bases from J; junction bases left unmatched: 4. The CDR3 bases are TGTGCCAGCAGTCCGGGGGGGAGGGAGCAGTTCTTC. Its translation: CASSPGGREQFF.

V usage is TRBV6-5 and J usage is TRBJ2-5; D is unclear. The CDR3 sequence is 14 residues long. CDR1 is MNHEY, CDR2 SVGAGI, per germline. The ends were cut back, 4 bases at V and 1 base at J, with 10 bases in the middle. CDR3 coding DNA: TGTGCCAGCAGTTGGCAGTCTGGCCAAGAGACCCAGTACTTC. Translating gives CASSWQSGQETQYF.

The chain employs TRBV11-2 and TRBJ2-7; 7 nucleotides line up with TRBD2. Germline CDR1 and CDR2: SGHAT and FQNNGV. The length of the CDR3 is 17 residues. The trim removed 5 bases at V and 2 bases at J, leaving 15 bases unmatched. In DNA, the CDR3 is TGTGCCAGCAGCACCCCCAAAAAGCAGGGAGGGGCCTACGAGCAGTACTTC. This codes for CASSTPKKQGGAYEQYF. Using reference TRBV11-2 and TRBJ2-7 for the parts outside the CDR3, the full variable domain is EAGVAQSPRYKIIEKRQSVAFWCNPISGHATLYWYQQILGQGPKLLIQFQNNGVVDDSQLPKDRFSAERLKGVDSTLKIQPAKLEDSAVYLCASSTPKKQGGAYEQYFGPGTRLTVT.

The rearrangement links TRBV18 to TRBJ2-7; D remains ambiguous. Trimming removed 0 bases at V and 0 bases at J, with 9 bases between. The CDR3 extends over 15 amino acids. Germline CDR1 is KGHSH and CDR2 is LQKENI. CDR3 nucleotides: TGTGCCAGCTCACCACCTTCGGATAGCTCCTACGAGCAGTACGTC. Protein product: CASSPPSDSSYEQYV.

As to this clone: At one end, the junction sequence differs from germline, possibly due to a read error. The V and J genes are TRBV7-9 and TRBJ2-7; TRBD1 matches at 9 bases. From germline, CDR1 is SEHNR and CDR2 FQNEAQ (reference sequence). The CDR3 sequence is 12 residues long. The DNA for the CDR3 is TGTGCCAGCAGCCACGACAGGGGGGCGCCGGTCTTC. This gives the protein CASSHDRGAPVF.

The rearrangement uses TRBV29-1 and TRBJ2-3; D ambiguous. V dropped 8 bases and J dropped 5 bases, with 8 bases sitting between them. This CDR3 has 10 residues. The germline gives CDR1 SQVTM, CDR2 ANQGSEA. In nucleotides, the CDR3 is TGCAGCTCCTTGAGAGATACGCAGTATTTT. Encoded protein: CSSLRDTQYF.

The rearrangement joins TRBV2 to TRBJ1-1; 10 bases agree with TRBD1. Germline loops: CDR1 SNHLY, CDR2 FYNNEI. The CDR3 runs to 14 residues. With V trimmed by 8 bases and J by 5 bases, 8 bases remained unmatched. The CDR3 coding sequence is TGTGCCAGCCTGGAGACAGGGGGCCATACTGAAGCTTTCTTT. Translated, it gives CASLETGGHTEAFF.

The chain combines TRBV7-9 with TRBJ1-2; TRBD1 might be the D (6 bases). This CDR3 region has 15 residues. V was trimmed by 7 bases and J by 4 bases, leaving 19 bases between them. Germline CDR1 and CDR2: SEHNR and FQNEAQ (reference sequence). CDR3 nucleotide sequence: TGTGCCAGCATGGACAGATCCGGGCCAGCCTATGGCTACACCTTC. It specifies CASMDRSGPAYGYTF.

In DNA, the CDR3 is TGCGCCAGCAGCCAAGATGCAGGTTACACCGGGGAGCTGTTTTTT. This translates into CASSQDAGYTGELFF. The chain combines TRBV4-1 with TRBJ2-2; D gene uncertain. Germline V gene lookup returns CDR1 MGHRA and CDR2 YSYEKL. The CDR3 is made up of 15 amino acids. Trimming left V 0 bases short and J 3 bases short, with 8 bases between.

This sequence joins TRBV12-1 and TRBJ2-1; the DNA was not used to check the table's D call, TRBD2. TRBV12-1 is reported as a pseudogene. The length of the CDR3 is 15 residues. CDR3: CASSFPSGRYNEQFF. For the CDR3, the DNA is TGTGCCAGCAGCTTTCCTAGCGGGCGATACAATGAGCAGTTCTTC.

The CDR3 DNA follows: TGTGCCAGTAGTATATCGACAGGGAGTCACTATGGCTACACCTTC. This encodes CASSISTGSHYGYTF. The genes are TRBV19 and TRBJ1-2; 7 bases match TRBD1. Losses at the gene ends were 2 bases for V and 3 bases for J; bases not matched to a gene: 6. CDR1 LNHDA and CDR2 SQIVND come from the germline V gene (reference sequence). This CDR3 spans 15 amino acids.

This clone was seen only a few times. The chain links TRBV4-2 to TRBJ2-5, with 12 bases that match TRBD2. This CDR3 contains 17 residues. CDR1 and CDR2 from the germline V gene are LGHNA and YNFKEQ. V lost 1 base and J lost 6; bases outside the gene matches: 9. The CDR3 nucleotides are TGTGCCAGCAGCCAAGCCACTAGCGGGGGGTTGGGGCAGACCCAGTACTTC. Its protein is CASSQATSGGLGQTQYF.

V gene TRBV21-1 combines with J gene TRBJ2-7; the table's D call of TRBD2 was not tested on the DNA. TRBV21-1 is marked as a pseudogene. The CDR3 is 14 amino acids. The CDR3 DNA is TGTGCCAGCAGTCGTAGTCCCGGAGGCTACGAGCAGTACGTC. This sequence encodes CASSRSPGGYEQYV.

This chain joins TRBV28 and TRBJ1-6, with D perhaps TRBD1 (6 bases). Germline CDR1 MDHEN, CDR2 SYDVKM. This CDR3 has 14 amino acids. The V and J ends lost 1 base and 6 bases respectively, with 7 bases between them. CDR3 nucleotides: TGTGCCAGCAGTTTATTACAGGGTAATTCACCCCTCCACTTT. It codes for CASSLLQGNSPLHF.